What follows are 20 T cell receptor beta chains derived from one specimen sequenced in a study of T cells after yellow fever vaccination. TCRdb re-derived calls from the 5' RACE reads in MiXCR, one entry per CDR3 protein. The sample records under 300,000 distinct CDR3 sequences, 6% to 7.5% being singletons. The specimen comprised CD4+ T cells sorted from PBMCs, sampled 15 days after the yellow fever booster vaccination. These receptors were obtained from a young man who received the YFV17D yellow fever vaccine.

The genes are TRBV29-1 and TRBJ2-5; 7 bases fit TRBD2. The CDR3 spans 12 residues. The J segment lost 2 bases and the V segment lost 5 bases, leaving 2 bases of the junction unmatched. CDR1 and CDR2 from the germline V gene are SQVTM and ANQGSEA. CDR3 bases: TGCAGCGTTCAGCGGGGTCAAGAGACCCAGTACTTC. Translated: CSVQRGQETQYF.

In the case of this clonotype: One end of the junction fails to match germline, which may point to a read error. This rearrangement joins TRBV4-1 to TRBJ2-2; D might be TRBD2 (6 bases). This CDR3 contains 16 residues. Germline V lookup: CDR1 MGHRA, CDR2 YSYEKL. CDR3 sequence reads: CASSQAGVMNTVELFF. Here the CDR3 DNA reads TGCGCCAGCAGCCAAGCGGGGGTCATGAACACCGTGGAGCTGTTTTTT.

The chain couples TRBV6-2 or TRBV6-3 to TRBJ2-7, with 11 bases lining up with TRBD2. Germline V gene lookup returns CDR1 MNHEY and CDR2 SVGEGT. The trim removed 5 bases at V and 2 bases at J, leaving 2 bases unmatched. The CDR3 spans 14 residues. DNA of the CDR3: TGTGCCAGCAGTACTAGCGGGAGTCCCTACGAGCAGTACTTC. Encoded protein: CASSTSGSPYEQYF.

This clonotype has more than one count but fewer than ten. V is TRBV20-1 and J is TRBJ2-1, with 8 bases that match TRBD2. CDR1 is DFQATT and CDR2 is SNEGSKA in the germline V gene (reference sequence). The trim removed 6 bases at V and 4 bases at J, leaving 8 bases unmatched. The CDR3 runs to 14 residues. The CDR3 DNA reads TGCAGTGCGTCCGGGACTAGAGGGTACAATGAGCAGTTCTTC. Residues: CSASGTRGYNEQFF.

This clonotype has a count of ten or more. The V gene is TRBV4-3, the J gene TRBJ2-1; 7 bases agree with TRBD1. V gave up 5 bases and J gave up 6 bases; unmatched junction bases: 10. The V gene's germline CDR1 is LGHNA and CDR2 YSLEER. The CDR3 is made up of 15 amino acids. The CDR3 reads CASSAGTAIGNEQFF. In nucleotides, the CDR3 is TGCGCCAGCAGCGCCGGGACAGCTATCGGCAATGAGCAGTTCTTC.

This clonotype was seen a handful of times. V and J are TRBV4-3 and TRBJ1-5; D gene unclear. This CDR3 has 15 amino acids. The V gene's germline CDR1 is LGHNA and CDR2 YSLEER. V lost 0 bases and J 2 bases, leaving 8 bases between the germline ends. The CDR3 protein is CASSQDYTGNQPQHF. Written as DNA, the CDR3 is TGCGCCAGCAGCCAAGATTATACAGGCAATCAGCCCCAGCATTTT.

This clonotype came up a few times. V gene TRBV24-1 combines with J gene TRBJ2-6, with 12 bases fitting TRBD1. The CDR3 totals 17 residues. Per germline, CDR1 KGHDR and CDR2 SFDVKD. J lost 0 bases, V lost 12 bases, and 8 bases had no gene match. The CDR3 nucleotides are TGTGCCGCCGCCGGGACAGGGGGCAACTCTGGGGCCAACGTCCTGACTTTC. It encodes CAAAGTGGNSGANVLTF.

This clonotype was picked up many times. J is TRBJ2-1 and V is TRBV7-3, with a possible D match to TRBD1 (5 bases). The CDR3 sequence is 16 residues long. Trimming stripped 5 bases from V and 8 bases from J, with 22 bases between. The germline gives CDR1 SGHTA, CDR2 FQGTGA. The CDR3 spells CASSMTQGTNSDEQFF. Written as DNA, the CDR3 is TGTGCCAGCAGCATGACGCAGGGTACGAATTCCGATGAGCAGTTCTTC.

Ten or more counts support this clonotype. This sequence joins TRBV7-2 and TRBJ2-1; D is uncertain. The germline gives CDR1 SGHTA, CDR2 FQGNSA. This CDR3 has 15 amino acids. The DNA for the CDR3 is TGTGCGACAAGCGAGGCCCCCAGCTCCTACAATGAGCAGTTCTTC. This encodes CATSEAPSSYNEQFF.

The table lists this clonotype with a few counts. This chain uses TRBV7-2 with TRBJ2-2, with TRBD2 matching 11 bases. The CDR3 is made up of 17 amino acids. V dropped 3 bases and J dropped 7; count of bases not matched to a gene: 10. Germline V CDR1 and CDR2: SGHTA, FQGNSA. CDR3 region: CASSFTSGRTYGGELFF. CDR3 coding DNA: TGTGCCAGCAGCTTCACTAGCGGGAGAACCTACGGCGGGGAGCTGTTTTTT. Looking up the rest from reference TRBV7-2 and TRBJ2-2 gives the full variable domain: GAGVSQSPSNKVTEKGKDVELRCDPISGHTALYWYRQSLGQGLEFLIYFQGNSAPDKSGLPSDRFSAERTGGSVSTLTIQRTQQEDSAVYLCASSFTSGRTYGGELFFGEGSRLTVL.

This clonotype was counted many times. V gene TRBV7-3 combines with J gene TRBJ2-7; maybe TRBD2 (6 bases). The V gene's germline CDR1 is SGHTA and CDR2 FQGTGA. This CDR3 spans 13 amino acids. The V end was cut by 3 bases, the J end by 5 bases, with 11 bases between. This chain's CDR3 is CASSLTRLDEQYF. CDR3 nucleotide sequence: TGTGCCAGCAGCTTGACTAGGCTTGACGAGCAGTACTTC. Filled out from reference TRBV7-3 and TRBJ2-7, the complete variable domain reads GAGVSQTPSNKVTEKGKYVELRCDPISGHTALYWYRQSLGQGPEFLIYFQGTGAADDSGLPNDRFFAVRPEGSVSTLKIQRTERGDSAVYLCASSLTRLDEQYFGPGTRLTVT.

This clonotype was detected ten times or more. The V gene is TRBV5-1, the J gene TRBJ2-1; D is unresolved. The V gene lost 0 bases and the J gene lost 0 bases, with 10 bases spanning the gap. The CDR3 is 16 amino acids. CDR1 is SGHRS, CDR2 YFSETQ, per germline. CDR3 loop: CASSLVSAVSYNEQFF. Here the CDR3 DNA reads TGCGCCAGCAGCTTGGTTTCGGCTGTCTCCTACAATGAGCAGTTCTTC.

This clonotype was detected ten times or more. This chain uses TRBV5-5 with TRBJ2-2; 12 bases fit TRBD1. The CDR3 runs to 17 residues. V shed 3 bases, J shed 5 bases, and the junction held 8 bases outside the gene matches. CDR1 and CDR2 from the germline V gene are SGHKS and YYEKEE (reference sequence). The CDR3 bases are TGTGCCAGCAGCTCCGGGACAGGGGGCTTAGGAACCGGGGAGCTGTTTTTT. It translates to CASSSGTGGLGTGELFF.

This clonotype was picked up a small number of times. This chain links TRBV12-3 or TRBV12-4 with TRBJ2-1; 10 nucleotides line up with TRBD2. The CDR3 spans 14 residues. Losses at the gene ends were 7 bases for V and 6 bases for J; bases not matched to a gene: 6. CDR3: CASTPGLASNEQFF. In DNA form, the CDR3 reads TGTGCCAGCACCCCGGGACTAGCGAGCAATGAGCAGTTCTTC.

This clonotype has just a few counts. In DNA form, the CDR3 reads TGTGCCAGCAGCTTAACGCTCGAGCAGTACTTC. Amino acid sequence: CASSLTLEQYF. This chain links TRBV7-2 with TRBJ2-7, with no clear D. The length of the CDR3 is 11 residues. Trimming cost V 2 bases and J 6 bases, with 5 bases left between them. The germline V gene has CDR1 SGHTA and CDR2 FQGNSA.

The V call is TRBV25-1, the J call TRBJ1-2; no reliable D call. V dropped 5 bases and J dropped 8 bases, with 12 bases sitting between them. Germline V gene data show CDR1 as MGHDK and CDR2 as SYGVNS. The CDR3 spans 12 residues. DNA of the CDR3: TGTGCCAGCAGTCCTGGACTTAGCGGCTACACCTTC. It codes for CASSPGLSGYTF.

This clonotype has just a few counts. This chain links TRBV30 with TRBJ2-2, with 9 bases lining up with TRBD1. V lost 3 bases, J lost 1 base, and 3 bases stayed unmatched. The CDR3 covers 15 residues. The germline CDR1 and CDR2 sequences are GTSNPN and SVGIG (reference sequence). CDR3 in amino acids: CAWRRTGVNTGELFF. The CDR3 nucleotides read TGTGCCTGGAGACGGACAGGGGTGAACACCGGGGAGCTGTTTTTT.

This clonotype was seen a handful of times. This chain connects TRBV20-1 to TRBJ2-3, with TRBD1 as a possible D gene (6 bases). CDR3 length equals 16 residues. Germline V gives CDR1 DFQATT, CDR2 SNEGSKA (reference sequence). Trimming removed 5 bases at V and 1 base at J, with 19 bases between. CDR3 in DNA: TGCAGTGCTCGTAGCCCAACAGGGCTTGGCACAGATACGCAGTATTTT. Protein product: CSARSPTGLGTDTQYF.

The chain has TRBV7-2 and TRBJ2-3; the match to TRBD2 covers 7 bases. The CDR3 extends over 15 amino acids. Germline loops: CDR1 SGHTA, CDR2 FQGNSA. V lost 5 bases, J lost 2 bases, and 7 bases stayed unmatched. The CDR3 DNA sequence: TGTGCCAGCAGCCCCCGGGGAGGGTACACAGATACGCAGTATTTT. As protein: CASSPRGGYTDTQYF. Complete variable domain (other parts from reference TRBV7-2 and TRBJ2-3): GAGVSQSPSNKVTEKGKDVELRCDPISGHTALYWYRQSLGQGLEFLIYFQGNSAPDKSGLPSDRFSAERTGGSVSTLTIQRTQQEDSAVYLCASSPRGGYTDTQYFGPGTRLTVL.

This clonotype showed up just a few times. J is TRBJ2-3 and V is TRBV29-1; tentatively, D is TRBD2 (5 bases). Trimming cost V 2 bases and J 4 bases, with 13 bases left between them. The CDR3 loop spans 14 amino acids. Germline V gene lookup returns CDR1 SQVTM and CDR2 ANQGSEA. The DNA for the CDR3 is TGCAGCGTTGAACCGGTGATCGGGGCAGATACGCAGTATTTT. Translating it yields CSVEPVIGADTQYF.